This record covers a single T cell receptor (beta chain). Its antigen is as yet unknown. Molecular barcoding with unique molecular identifiers was used for the TCRbeta library. MiXCR, applied by TCRdb to the PCR reads, yields one record per CDR3 protein. The profile shows around 960,000 distinct CDR3 sequences, about 30% of them singletons. Unmatched junction bases numbered 12, after V lost 9 bases and J lost 4 bases. The CDR3 consists of 14 residues. Looked up from germline, CDR1 is MDHEN and CDR2 is SYDVKM. The data originate from a study of T-cell reconstitution after alpha-beta-depleted transplantation in children. Study observations and caveats: Fresh T-cell production supplied most of the T-cell counts and diversity seen one year after transplant. Several hundred graft clones that had expanded were reportedly the source of alpha-beta T cells about two months after transplant. From surviving recipient T cells and thymic progenitors came the high day-60 TCRbeta diversity observed in some patients.

J is TRBJ2-7 and V is TRBV28, with 7 bases fitting TRBD1. The TCR originated in a boy younger than two who had a stem cell transplant for SCID, so the T cells may come from the graft donor. The starting material was PBMCs, mostly from graft donor cells, obtained 360 days after TCRalphabeta/CD19-depleted stem cell transplant. The DNA of the CDR3 is TGTGCCAGGGAGACCGGGACAGATCATTACGAGCAGTACTTC. Its protein product is CARETGTDHYEQYF. Drawing the rest from reference TRBV28 and TRBJ2-7, the complete variable domain is DVKVTQSSRYLVKRTGEKVFLECVQDMDHENMFWYRQDPGLGLRLIYFSYDVKMKEKGDIPEGYSVSREKKERFSLILESASTNQTSMYLCARETGTDHYEQYFGPGTRLTVT.